Detailed here is one TCR beta chain. Its antigen is still unknown. The data belong to a study of cytotoxic CD8 clonotypes in ibrutinib-treated CLL. Findings of the study overall: Shared public clonotypes were rare, and on treatment they either got smaller or stayed the same.

Produced via immunoSEQ multiplex PCR; TCRdb's table is partial and in-frame only. The repertoire holds roughly 160,000 clones, with about 80% as singletons. Genomic DNA for TCR beta libraries, around 2 micrograms, came from cryopreserved PBMCs. Trimming cost V 6 bases and J 2 bases; bases outside gene matches: 9. Germline CDR1 is LNHDA and CDR2 is SQIVND (reference sequence). The CDR3 sequence is 16 residues long. The source of this sequence is a human donor with chronic lymphocytic leukemia. The material was PBMCs, obtained after 12 months of ibrutinib treatment. V gene TRBV19 combines with J gene TRBJ2-3, with 9 bases lining up with TRBD1. The DNA for the CDR3 is TGTGCCAGTAGAAAACCCGGGACAGGGTCCACAGATACGCAGTATTTT. Its protein is CASRKPGTGSTDTQYF. Combining the CDR3 with reference TRBV19 and TRBJ2-3 gives the whole variable domain DGGITQSPKYLFRKEGQNVTLSCEQNLNHDAMYWYRQDPGQGLRLIYYSQIVNDFQKGDIAEGYSVSREKKESFPLTVTSAQKNPTAFYLCASRKPGTGSTDTQYFGPGTRLTVL.